The present TCR beta chain was sequenced within a study of blood T cell repertoires in COVID-19. Study-wide background: T cells, B-cell-depleted T cells, or PBMCs provided the cDNA or gDNA that served as material.

The CDR3 runs to 16 residues. Germline V lookup: CDR1 MNHEY, CDR2 SMNVEV (reference sequence). V was clipped by 5 bases and J by 1 base; unmatched bases: 10. Seattle-derived patients entered the study during active infection and were followed longitudinally. Authors' methods: Researchers report that nucleated cell counts were estimated from reference gene primer amplification. Using immunoSEQ multiplex PCR, the repertoire was profiled, and TCRdb retains in-frame clones only, with some absent. Clonal size and the V and J genes are those of that table, whereas D and trimming came from the DNA. The sample contains about 240,000 clones, 80% to 95% of which appear only once.

Material for sequencing was peripheral blood. The rearrangement uses TRBV27 and TRBJ2-7; 8 bases are a match to TRBD2. The clonotype comes from a man aged 30-40 years with COVID-19, enrolled during active disease. In DNA, the CDR3 is TGTGCCAGCAGTCTGCTGACGGGGGGGTCTTCCTACGAGCAGTACTTC. Its protein is CASSLLTGGSSYEQYF.